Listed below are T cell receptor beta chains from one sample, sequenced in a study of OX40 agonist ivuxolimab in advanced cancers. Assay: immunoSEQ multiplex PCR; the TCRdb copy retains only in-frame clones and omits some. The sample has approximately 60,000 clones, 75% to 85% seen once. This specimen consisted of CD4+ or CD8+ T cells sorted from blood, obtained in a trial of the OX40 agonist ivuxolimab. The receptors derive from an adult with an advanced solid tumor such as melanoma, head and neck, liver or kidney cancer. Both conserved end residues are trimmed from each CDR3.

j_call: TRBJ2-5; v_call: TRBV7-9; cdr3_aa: ASSVTSGRAGETQY
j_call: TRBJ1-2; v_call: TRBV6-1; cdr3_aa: ASNQQFYGYT
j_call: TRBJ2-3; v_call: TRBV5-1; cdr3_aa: ASSPPRGPTDTQY
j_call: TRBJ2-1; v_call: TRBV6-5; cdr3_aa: ASRTTSGTYEQF
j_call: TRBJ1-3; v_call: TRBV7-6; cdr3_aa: ASSSGLAGNTIY
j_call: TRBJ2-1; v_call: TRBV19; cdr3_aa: ASRLTGGDAHDEQF
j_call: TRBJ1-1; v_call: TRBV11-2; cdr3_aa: ASSPGNGVTEAF
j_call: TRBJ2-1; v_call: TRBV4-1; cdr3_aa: ASSSFRGGNGNEQF
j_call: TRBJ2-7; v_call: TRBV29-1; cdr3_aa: SVDLLGSYEQY
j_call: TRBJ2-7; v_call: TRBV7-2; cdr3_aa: ASSLVPESYEQY
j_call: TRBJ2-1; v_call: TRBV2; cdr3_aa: ASTPGTGKQF
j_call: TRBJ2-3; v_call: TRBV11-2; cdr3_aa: ASSLEQRRGTDTQY
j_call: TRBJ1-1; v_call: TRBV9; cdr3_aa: ASSVVTGPSTEAF
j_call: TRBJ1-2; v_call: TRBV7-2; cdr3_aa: ASSLVTGNYGYT
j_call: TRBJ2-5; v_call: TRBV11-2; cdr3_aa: ASSLDLYQETQY
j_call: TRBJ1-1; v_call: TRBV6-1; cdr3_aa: ASSLLGGRAEAF
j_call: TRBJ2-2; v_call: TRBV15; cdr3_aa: ATSRGVAGLTGELF
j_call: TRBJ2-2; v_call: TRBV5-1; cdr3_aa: ASSLSGPPGELF
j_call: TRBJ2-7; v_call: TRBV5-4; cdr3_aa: ASSLAGIYEQY
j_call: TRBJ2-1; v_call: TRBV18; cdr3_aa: ASSRQGLSNEQF
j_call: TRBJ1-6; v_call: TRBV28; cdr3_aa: ASKETGLSYNSPLH
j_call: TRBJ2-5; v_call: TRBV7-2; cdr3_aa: ASSLRWDRQETQY
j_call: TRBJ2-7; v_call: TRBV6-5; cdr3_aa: ASSYKGPLYEQY
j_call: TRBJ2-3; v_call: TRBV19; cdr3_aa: ASSIDVGQEPPTDTQY
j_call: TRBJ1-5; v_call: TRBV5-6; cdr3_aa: ASSLDGGGPNQPQH
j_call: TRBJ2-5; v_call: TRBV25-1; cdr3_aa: ASSPRGETQY
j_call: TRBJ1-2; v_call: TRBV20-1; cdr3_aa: GAVTAAGYT
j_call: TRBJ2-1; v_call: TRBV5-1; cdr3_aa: ASSKTLSGYNEQF
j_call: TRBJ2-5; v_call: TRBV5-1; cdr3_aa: ASSLESSGGVETQY
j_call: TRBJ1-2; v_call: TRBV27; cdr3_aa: ASAAGDRYSYGYT
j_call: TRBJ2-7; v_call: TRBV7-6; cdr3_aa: ASSLDRGHYEQY
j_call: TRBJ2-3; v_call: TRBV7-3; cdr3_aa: ASSLPSWPGDTQY
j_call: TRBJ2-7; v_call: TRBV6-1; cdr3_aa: ASSVTVEGEQY
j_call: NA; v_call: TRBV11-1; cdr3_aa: ASSVGQRAYEQY
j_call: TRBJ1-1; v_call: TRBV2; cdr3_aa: ASRGDSNTEAF
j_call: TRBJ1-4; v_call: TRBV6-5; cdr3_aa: ASRPGTGREKLF
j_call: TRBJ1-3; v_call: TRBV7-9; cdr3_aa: ASVGRRNTIY
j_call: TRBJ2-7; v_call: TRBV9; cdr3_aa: ASSGGLGEGAYEQY
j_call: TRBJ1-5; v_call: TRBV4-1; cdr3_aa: ASTRDISIYSNQPQH
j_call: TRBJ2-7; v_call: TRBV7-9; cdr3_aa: ASQPGQSSYEQY